The present T cell receptor (beta chain) was sequenced within a study of cytomegalovirus exposure and HLA in healthy donors. This CDR3 has 13 residues. V shed 3 bases and J shed 1 base, with 4 bases lying between them. CDR1 is SGHAT and CDR2 is FQDESV in the germline V gene (reference sequence). The PCR ran on 60 Vbeta and 13 Jbeta primers. Produced via immunoSEQ multiplex PCR; TCRdb's table is partial and in-frame only. Of 100,000 to 150,000 clones listed, roughly 88% are singletons. About this clone itself: Its antigen is not identified.

Study-level points and caveats: Being indistinguishable, some V segments were excluded, TRBV6-2 and TRBV6-3 among them.

The chain recombines TRBV11-1 with TRBJ1-5; D not resolved. The specimen was PBMCs. The receptor comes from a young woman in good health and CMV-seropositive. CDR3: CASSLSSNQPQHF. Written as DNA, the CDR3 is TGTGCCAGCAGCTTGAGCAGCAATCAGCCCCAGCATTTT.